This entry lists 22 T cell receptor beta chains sequenced from one sample in a study of radiation and T cells in renal cell carcinoma. The protocol was immunoSEQ multiplex PCR, while the TCRdb copy is restricted to in-frame clones and leaves out a portion. In the table there are some 80,000 clones, 70% to 90% of which are singletons. Time point of the sample: blood 2 weeks post-SBRT. Described treatment: 15 Gy SBRT to primary tumor, nephrectomy 4 weeks later. This material consisted of blood, taken from a patient whose treatment included radiotherapy and nephrectomy. Receptors originate from a woman aged 45 to 65 with renal cell carcinoma.

CDR3 sequence (DNA): TGCGCCAGCAGCTTGCTTCGGAACACCGGGGAGCTGTTTTTT. This translates into CASSLLRNTGELFF. The chain carries TRBV5-1 and TRBJ2-2; D remains ambiguous. This CDR3 spans 14 amino acids. The ends were cut back, 1 base at V and 1 base at J, with 5 bases in the middle. The germline V gene has CDR1 SGHRS and CDR2 YFSETQ.

The rearrangement joins TRBV4-3 to TRBJ2-5, with TRBD1 matching over 8 bases. CDR3 length: 14 residues. V was clipped by 4 bases and J by 3 bases; unmatched bases: 4. Germline V lookup: CDR1 LGHNA, CDR2 YSLEER. CDR3: CASSPGTGEETQYF. The DNA of the CDR3 is TGCGCCAGCAGCCCCGGGACAGGTGAAGAGACCCAGTACTTC.

J is TRBJ1-5 and V is TRBV28; D call uncertain. This CDR3 has 14 residues. V lost 7 bases to trimming and J lost 3 bases, with 13 bases between them. The germline CDR1 and CDR2 sequences are MDHEN and SYDVKM. CDR3 amino acids: CASMFSASNQPQHF. The CDR3 DNA reads as TGTGCCAGCATGTTTTCTGCTTCCAATCAGCCCCAGCATTTT.

V is TRBV4-3 and J is TRBJ1-2; D is undetermined. The germline V gene encodes CDR1 LGHNA and CDR2 YSLEER. This CDR3 has 14 amino acids. V gave up 0 bases and J gave up 8 bases, with 13 bases separating them. The CDR3 loop reads CASSQDSQIQGYTF. CDR3 in DNA: TGCGCCAGCAGCCAAGATTCTCAAATACAAGGCTACACCTTC.

The rearrangement uses TRBV28 and TRBJ1-6, with 9 bases fitting TRBD1. CDR3 length: 14 amino acids. CDR1 is MDHEN, CDR2 SYDVKM, per germline. The junction had 4 bases not matched to a gene; V was cut back by 6 bases and J by 7 bases. The CDR3 sequence: CASSLGTGNSPLHF. CDR3 DNA: TGTGCCAGCAGCCTGGGGACAGGGAATTCACCCCTCCACTTT.

V is TRBV27 and J is TRBJ2-5; D uncertain. This CDR3 has 12 amino acids. The germline V gene encodes CDR1 MNHEY and CDR2 SMNVEV (reference sequence). V lost 6 bases and J 10 bases, leaving 15 bases between the germline ends. The CDR3: CASRPPRFDQYF. The DNA of the CDR3 is TGTGCCAGCAGACCCCCAAGGTTTGACCAGTACTTC.

J is TRBJ2-7 and V is TRBV6-5; D is possibly TRBD1 or TRBD2 (6 bases each). The V end was cut by 6 bases, the J end by 4 bases, with 16 bases between. The CDR3 length is 14 residues. The germline CDR1 and CDR2 sequences are MNHEY and SVGAGI. The CDR3 loop is CASRTGTGAYEQYF. CDR3 DNA: TGTGCCAGCAGGACCGGGACGGGGGCGTACGAGCAGTACTTC.

This chain uses TRBV7-2 with TRBJ1-1; maybe TRBD1 (5 bases). CDR1 and CDR2 from the germline V gene are SGHTA and FQGNSA. This CDR3 is 12 amino acids long. Trimming left V 2 bases short and J 10 bases short, with 11 bases between. This chain's CDR3 is CASSLRQGAAFF. DNA of the CDR3: TGTGCCAGCAGCTTACGGCAGGGTGCAGCTTTCTTT.

CDR3 coding DNA: TGTGCCAGCACCGCAGGACAGGGGCTACAAGAGACCCAGTACTTC. Amino acid sequence: CASTAGQGLQETQYF. The J gene is TRBJ2-5, the V gene TRBV9; 9 nucleotides line up with TRBD1. Trimming removed 6 bases from V and 2 bases from J; junction bases left unmatched: 8. The CDR3 has 15 amino acids. Germline loops: CDR1 SGDLS, CDR2 YYNGEE.

The rearrangement links TRBV7-2 to TRBJ2-5; 12 bases align to TRBD2. Near its end, the DNA agrees better with TRBJ2-7, so the J call may be wrong. The CDR3 sequence is 17 residues long. Looked up from germline, CDR1 is SGHTA and CDR2 is FQGNSA. The chain's CDR3 is CASSLRTSGIVPYEQYF. CDR3 nucleotides: TGTGCCAGCAGCCTCAGGACTAGCGGGATCGTCCCCTACGAGCAGTACTTC.

The chain has TRBV10-3 and TRBJ1-3; no firm D call. V lost 7 bases and J lost 0, with 7 bases in between. The CDR3 consists of 13 residues. Per germline, CDR1 ENHRY and CDR2 SYGVKD. In nucleotides, the CDR3 is TGTGCCATCACTGCGAACTCTGGAAACACCATATATTTT. It yields the protein CAITANSGNTIYF.

The chain recombines TRBV13 with TRBJ1-5; maybe TRBD1 (5 bases). With 4 bases removed from V and 3 bases from J, the gap between germline ends came to 10 bases. Germline CDR1 is PRHDT and CDR2 is FYEKMQ (reference sequence). The CDR3 is 14 amino acids. The CDR3 region is CASSSGTANQPQHF. The CDR3 coding sequence is TGTGCCAGCAGCTCCGGGACGGCCAATCAGCCCCAGCATTTT. Full variable domain (remainder filled in from reference TRBV13 and TRBJ1-5): AAGVIQSPRHLIKEKRETATLKCYPIPRHDTVYWYQQGPGQDPQFLISFYEKMQSDKGSIPDRFSAQQFSDYHSELNMSSLELGDSALYFCASSSGTANQPQHFGDGTRLSIL.

The chain combines TRBV29-1 with TRBJ2-3, with TRBD2 matching 8 bases. The CDR3 consists of 13 residues. The V segment lost 6 bases and the J segment 3 bases; nucleotides outside the gene matches: 5. Germline loops: CDR1 SQVTM, CDR2 ANQGSEA. CDR3 sequence reads: CSVAGVQTDTQYF. In DNA form, the CDR3 reads TGCAGCGTAGCGGGAGTCCAAACAGATACGCAGTATTTT.

This chain links TRBV7-2 with TRBJ2-2; D call uncertain. This CDR3 region has 12 residues. Germline V CDR1 and CDR2: SGHTA, FQGNSA. Trimming cost V 2 bases and J 16 bases, with 14 bases left between them. CDR3 loop: CASSLTTSGPFF. The DNA for the CDR3 is TGTGCCAGCAGCTTAACGACGTCGGGCCCGTTTTTT.

This chain uses TRBV5-1 with TRBJ2-3, with 8 bases lining up with TRBD2. The CDR3 totals 14 residues. V was clipped by 4 bases and J by 0 bases; unmatched bases: 1. Germline CDR1 reads SGHRS; CDR2 reads YFSETQ. CDR3 loop: CASSSGSSTDTQYF. The CDR3 DNA sequence: TGCGCCAGCAGCAGCGGGAGTAGCACAGATACGCAGTATTTT.

This clone turned up a few times. The genes are TRBV2 and TRBJ1-5, with D maybe TRBD1 (5 bases). This CDR3 is built from 15 residues. Germline CDR1 SNHLY, CDR2 FYNNEI. Trimming took 3 bases from V and 7 from J, leaving 16 bases between them. CDR3 loop: CASSERGAVGQPQHF. CDR3 nucleotides: TGTGCCAGCAGTGAGCGTGGGGCAGTGGGGCAGCCCCAGCATTTT.

V usage is TRBV5-1 and J usage is TRBJ2-7; D might be TRBD1 (5 bases). The CDR3 loop spans 16 amino acids. V lost 0 bases, J lost 0 bases, and 13 bases lay in between. CDR1 is SGHRS and CDR2 is YFSETQ in the germline V gene. DNA of the CDR3: TGCGCCAGCAGCTTGGAATCAGGGCTTAACTCCTACGAGCAGTACTTC. Its translation: CASSLESGLNSYEQYF.

The V call is TRBV5-5, the J call TRBJ1-2; D not certain. The V end was cut by 0 bases, the J end by 2 bases, with 8 bases between. From germline, CDR1 is SGHKS and CDR2 YYEKEE (reference sequence). The CDR3 loop spans 14 amino acids. The CDR3 reads CASSLAGGNYGYTF. For the CDR3, the DNA is TGTGCCAGCAGCTTGGCGGGAGGGAACTATGGCTACACCTTC. The complete variable domain, with remaining parts taken from reference TRBV5-5 and TRBJ1-2, reads DAGVTQSPTHLIKTRGQQVTLRCSPISGHKSVSWYQQVLGQGPQFIFQYYEKEERGRGNFPDRFSARQFPNYSSELNVNALLLGDSALYLCASSLAGGNYGYTFGSGTRLTVV.

This chain connects TRBV15 to TRBJ1-5; no clear D gene. The V and J ends lost 8 bases and 4 bases respectively, with 9 bases between them. CDR1 is LNHNV and CDR2 is YYDKDF in the germline V gene (reference sequence). This CDR3 spans 12 amino acids. The chain's CDR3 is CATQKGNQPQHF. In nucleotides, the CDR3 is TGTGCCACCCAGAAGGGAAATCAGCCCCAGCATTTT.

V gene TRBV28 combines with J gene TRBJ2-5; TRBD1 might be the D (6 bases). CDR3 length: 15 amino acids. Deletions cut 2 bases from V and 0 bases from J, with 10 bases between. Looked up from germline, CDR1 is MDHEN and CDR2 is SYDVKM. The CDR3: CASSLRRTDQETQYF. CDR3 bases: TGTGCCAGCAGTTTACGGCGGACAGACCAAGAGACCCAGTACTTC.

The rearrangement uses TRBV5-4 and TRBJ1-4, with 8 bases that match TRBD1. The junction had 10 bases not matched to a gene; V was cut back by 4 bases and J by 8 bases. This CDR3 contains 15 residues. Germline V gives CDR1 SGHNT, CDR2 YYREEE (reference sequence). The CDR3 nucleotides are TGTGCCAGCAGCCCCCGGACAGGGAGAGGGGAAAAACTGTTTTTT. It codes for CASSPRTGRGEKLFF.

The rearrangement uses TRBV5-1 and TRBJ2-7; 8 bases align to TRBD1. The CDR3 length is 13 residues. The V segment lost 0 bases and the J segment 6 bases; nucleotides outside the gene matches: 2. Germline CDR1 SGHRS, CDR2 YFSETQ. The CDR3 sequence: CASSLADRAEQYF. For the CDR3, the DNA is TGCGCCAGCAGCTTGGCGGACAGGGCCGAGCAGTACTTC.